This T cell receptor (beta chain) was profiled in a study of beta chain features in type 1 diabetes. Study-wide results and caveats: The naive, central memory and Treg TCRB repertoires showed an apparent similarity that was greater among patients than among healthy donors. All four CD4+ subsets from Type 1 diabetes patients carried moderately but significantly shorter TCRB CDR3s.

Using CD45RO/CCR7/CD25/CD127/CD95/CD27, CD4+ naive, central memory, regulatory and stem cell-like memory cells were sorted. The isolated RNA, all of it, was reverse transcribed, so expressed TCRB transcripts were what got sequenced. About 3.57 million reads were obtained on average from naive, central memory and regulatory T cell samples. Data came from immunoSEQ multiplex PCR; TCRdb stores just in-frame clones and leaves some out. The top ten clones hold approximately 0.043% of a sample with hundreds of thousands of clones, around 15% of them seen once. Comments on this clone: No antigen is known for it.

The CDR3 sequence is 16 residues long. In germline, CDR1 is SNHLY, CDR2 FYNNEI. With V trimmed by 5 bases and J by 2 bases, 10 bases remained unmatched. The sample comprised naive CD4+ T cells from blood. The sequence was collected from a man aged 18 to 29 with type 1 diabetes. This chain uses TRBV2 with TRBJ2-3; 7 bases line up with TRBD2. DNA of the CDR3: TGTGCCAGCAGTCTTCAGGGTAGCGGGTCCACAGATACGCAGTATTTT. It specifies CASSLQGSGSTDTQYF.